The 16 T cell receptor beta chains below all came from one sample that was sequenced in a study of T-cell reconstitution after alpha-beta-depleted transplantation in children. Unique molecular identifiers were used in preparing the TCRbeta library. MiXCR, applied by TCRdb to the PCR reads, yields one record per CDR3 protein. The repertoire consists of approximately 490,000 distinct CDR3 sequences, with 10% occurring once and the leading ten covering just over 2%. The sequences come from PBMCs, collected before TCRalphabeta/CD19-depleted stem cell transplant. These receptors all come from a child under 10 years old with inherited bone marrow failure, due to receive a stem cell transplant.

As DNA, the CDR3 is TGTGCCAGCAGTCCCACCGGGAGGGCGTATGGCTACACCTTC. It yields the protein CASSPTGRAYGYTF. The chain joins TRBV6-2 or TRBV6-3 to TRBJ1-2; D unclear. V was pared by 5 bases and J by 5 bases, with 15 bases between. The CDR3 has 14 residues. Germline lookup yields CDR1 MNHEY and CDR2 SVGEGT.

The chain has TRBV23-1 and TRBJ2-2; D not certain. TRBV23-1 is reported as an ORF; its role is uncertain. V gave up 11 bases and J gave up 3 bases, with 16 bases separating them. The CDR3 has 14 amino acids. The CDR3 spells CAYDRVYDTGELFF. The CDR3 bases are TGCGCCTATGATAGAGTTTATGACACCGGGGAGCTGTTTTTT.

This clonotype was seen more than once but under ten times. The chain employs TRBV4-2 and TRBJ2-7; 8 bases match TRBD2. Germline V gives CDR1 LGHNA, CDR2 YNFKEQ. Trimming removed 0 bases from V and 0 bases from J; junction bases left unmatched: 7. The CDR3 runs to 17 residues. The CDR3 protein is CASSQEHTGGHSYEQYF. The DNA of the CDR3 is TGTGCCAGCAGCCAAGAACACACGGGAGGGCACTCCTACGAGCAGTACTTC.

This clonotype turned up a few times. The V and J genes are TRBV27 and TRBJ2-3, with D perhaps TRBD1 (6 bases). Germline CDR1 MNHEY, CDR2 SMNVEV (reference sequence). The CDR3 consists of 17 residues. Trimming removed 1 base at V and 2 bases at J, with 16 bases between. CDR3 sequence reads: CASSLYGPTGFTDTQYF. In nucleotides, the CDR3 is TGTGCCAGCAGTTTATACGGCCCCACAGGGTTCACAGATACGCAGTATTTT.

This clonotype was observed a few times. V is TRBV24-1 and J is TRBJ2-6; 8 bases map to TRBD2. This CDR3 spans 17 amino acids. V was pared by 3 bases and J by 4 bases, with 7 bases of the junction left unmatched. Germline lookup yields CDR1 KGHDR and CDR2 SFDVKD. DNA for the CDR3: TGTGCCACCAGTGATCCCCCGGGGGGGACCGGGGCCAACGTCCTGACTTTC. Protein product: CATSDPPGGTGANVLTF.

In this sample, this clonotype turned up a few times. This chain links TRBV12-3 or TRBV12-4 with TRBJ2-1, with 9 bases fitting TRBD2. This CDR3 has 16 amino acids. V lost 6 bases and J lost 2; bases outside the gene matches: 8. CDR3 coding DNA: TGTGCCAGCAGCATTAGCGGGAGTGGCCCCTACAATGAGCAGTTCTTC. Its protein product is CASSISGSGPYNEQFF.

Ten or more counts support this clonotype. The gene calls are TRBV25-1 and TRBJ2-1; D may be TRBD2 (5 bases). V was shortened by 8 bases and J by 10 bases, with 12 bases between the two germline ends. CDR3 size: 11 residues. Per germline, CDR1 MGHDK and CDR2 SYGVNS. CDR3 nucleotides: TGTGCCAGCGTTCGAGGGTTCGAGCAGTTCTTC. The encoded protein is CASVRGFEQFF.

J is TRBJ2-6 and V is TRBV29-1; 10 nucleotides agree with TRBD2. J was trimmed by 3 bases and V by 5 bases; bases with no gene match: 4. CDR1 is SQVTM, CDR2 ANQGSEA, per germline. The CDR3 spans 15 residues. For the CDR3, the DNA is TGCAGCGTTCTAGCGGGAGTCAGTGGGGCCAACGTCCTGACTTTC. Amino acid sequence: CSVLAGVSGANVLTF.

This clonotype appeared many times. The V and J genes are TRBV7-2 and TRBJ2-7; 7 positions match TRBD2. CDR1 is SGHTA and CDR2 is FQGNSA in the germline V gene. The V gene end was trimmed by 8 bases and the J gene end by 1 base; junction bases not matched to a gene: 2. The CDR3 covers 12 residues. CDR3 in DNA: TGTGCCAGCTTGGGGGGGTCCTACGAGCAGTACTTC. This translates into CASLGGSYEQYF.

This clonotype was seen at least ten times. The gene calls are TRBV27 and TRBJ2-3, with D possibly being TRBD2 (5 bases). Germline CDR1 is MNHEY and CDR2 is SMNVEV (reference sequence). Deletions cut 5 bases from V and 6 bases from J, with 9 bases between. The CDR3 is 12 residues long. The CDR3 sequence is CASSEEEDTQYF. The CDR3 DNA follows: TGTGCCAGCAGTGAGGAGGAGGATACGCAGTATTTT.

The table lists this clonotype with many counts. The rearrangement joins TRBV27 to TRBJ1-6; D unresolved. Trimming took off 2 bases at V and 8 bases at J, with 13 bases between the two ends. Germline V gene sequence: CDR1 MNHEY, CDR2 SMNVEV (reference sequence). The CDR3 is made up of 15 amino acids. CDR3 nucleotides: TGTGCCAGCAGTTTAGCGGTCCGAACCCATTCACCCCTCCACTTT. This gives the protein CASSLAVRTHSPLHF.

This clonotype has a count of ten or more. The V and J genes are TRBV3-1 and TRBJ1-2; D unclear. Germline-derived CDR1 and CDR2 are LGHDT and YNNKEL (reference sequence). This CDR3 has 16 residues. V lost 0 bases and J lost 1, with 12 bases in between. The CDR3 region is CASSQEGGILNYGYTF. Here the CDR3 DNA reads TGTGCCAGCAGCCAAGAGGGAGGGATTCTTAACTATGGCTACACCTTC.

This chain connects TRBV6-2 or TRBV6-3 to TRBJ1-5; 7 bases agree with TRBD1. The germline V gene has CDR1 MNHEY and CDR2 SVGEGT. The V and J ends lost 8 bases and 2 bases, in that order; junction bases with no gene match: 6. The CDR3 spans 14 residues. Written as DNA, the CDR3 is TGTGCCAGCCAACCACAGGGGCGCAATCAGCCCCAGCATTTT. Protein sequence: CASQPQGRNQPQHF.

This clonotype appeared many times. The CDR3, as DNA: TGTGCCAGCAGCGACGATGCGGGACTAGGGGGCACAGATACGCAGTATTTT. Encoded protein: CASSDDAGLGGTDTQYF. This chain uses TRBV3-1 with TRBJ2-3; 8 nucleotides align to TRBD2. Germline values: CDR1 LGHDT, CDR2 YNNKEL (reference sequence). The CDR3 extends over 17 amino acids. The V segment lost 5 bases and the J segment 1 base; nucleotides outside the gene matches: 11.

This clonotype occurred many times. The gene calls are TRBV12-3 or TRBV12-4 and TRBJ2-2; D is uncertain. Trimming removed 3 bases at V and 6 bases at J, with 8 bases between. This CDR3 contains 13 residues. Here the CDR3 reads CASSFRTAGELFF. CDR3 nucleotide sequence: TGTGCCAGCAGTTTTCGGACGGCCGGGGAGCTGTTTTTT.

The table lists this clonotype with many counts. V usage is TRBV7-2 and J usage is TRBJ2-1, with 7 nucleotides matching TRBD2. CDR3 length: 15 residues. Germline V gene lookup returns CDR1 SGHTA and CDR2 FQGNSA. With 4 bases clipped from V and 4 bases from J, the junction kept 7 bases outside the gene matches. CDR3 in amino acids: CASSSRLGGYNEQFF. The CDR3 bases are TGTGCCAGCAGCTCAAGACTGGGGGGGTACAATGAGCAGTTCTTC.